Each of the 25 T cell receptor beta chains below was sequenced from the same sample in a study of regulatory T cells in long-lasting Graves disease (dated by TCRdb to the early 2020s). The time point tag for this specimen amounts to: newly diagnosed GD, antithyroid drugs for less than 3 months. RNA was extracted from PBMCs in TRIzol for both TCR sequencing and RNA sequencing. The library relied on multiplex PCR. Sequenced on an Illumina HiSeq 4000. TCR beta libraries were built with iRepertoire HTBI primers and Arm-PCR amplification of CDR3 regions. TCRdb reprocessed the public reads (quality trimming at Q25 with fastp, clone calling with MiXCR) and kept in-frame beta chains. Duplicate CDR3 protein sequences are folded into a single record with the most common DNA and genes. A total of 600,000 to 650,000 distinct CDR3 sequences appear in this sample, 16% of them only once. Together, the top ten hold 18% of the sample.

The data were also submitted as part of a second study, on T cells in Graves' hyperthyroidism and ophthalmopathy.

Sequencing used peripheral blood mononuclear cells (PBMCs), obtained at new diagnosis, from a patient treated with antithyroid drugs. These receptors were obtained from a young woman with Graves disease. Donor details come from another sample of the same person, matched by shared clones.

There are a few counts of this clonotype. The genes are TRBV27 and TRBJ2-7; no clear D. Per the germline V gene, CDR1 is MNHEY and CDR2 is SMNVEV (reference sequence). V was cut by 5 bases and J by 3 bases, with 14 bases left in between. This CDR3 is built from 14 residues. CDR3 nucleotides: TGTGCCAGCAGTATTCAGGTCCCCCTCTACGAGCAGTACTTC. This codes for CASSIQVPLYEQYF.

The genes are TRBV9 and TRBJ2-1; 12 bases align to TRBD2. The germline V gene has CDR1 SGDLS and CDR2 YYNGEE. This CDR3 spans 15 amino acids. The junction had 8 bases not matched to a gene; V was cut back by 4 bases and J by 9 bases. For the CDR3, the DNA is TGTGCCAGCAGCCCACGGACTAGCGGGATGGGTGAGCAGTTCTTC. Protein sequence: CASSPRTSGMGEQFF.

V is TRBV30 and J is TRBJ1-6, with D possibly matching TRBD1 (6 bases). The germline V gene encodes CDR1 GTSNPN and CDR2 SVGIG (reference sequence). The V gene lost 0 bases and the J gene lost 7 bases, with 13 bases spanning the gap. This CDR3 is built from 15 residues. The DNA for the CDR3 is TGTGCCTGGAGTGTACTGGCAGGGGCGAATTCACCCCTCCACTTT. It is translated as CAWSVLAGANSPLHF. The whole variable domain, remainder taken from reference TRBV30 and TRBJ1-6, is SQTIHQWPATLVQPVGSPLSLECTVEGTSNPNLYWYRQAAGRGLQLLFYSVGIGQISSEVPQNLSASRPQDRQFILSSKKLLLSDSGFYLCAWSVLAGANSPLHFGNGTRLTVT.

The J gene is TRBJ2-5, the V gene TRBV18; 9 positions agree with TRBD1. The CDR3 spans 16 residues. Looked up from germline, CDR1 is KGHSH and CDR2 is LQKENI. Germline trimming cut 6 bases from V and 5 bases from J; bases unmatched to any gene: 13. The CDR3 here is CASSPGQGRQGETQYF. Written as DNA, the CDR3 is TGTGCCAGCTCCCCGGGACAGGGCCGACAAGGGGAGACCCAGTACTTC.

At least ten counts were recorded for this clonotype. This rearrangement joins TRBV12-3 or TRBV12-4 to TRBJ1-1; no firm D call. V was shortened by 6 bases and J by 0 bases, with 14 bases between the two germline ends. The CDR3 runs to 15 residues. This CDR3 is CASRLMRELNTEAFF. Here the CDR3 DNA reads TGTGCCAGCAGATTGATGAGAGAGTTGAACACTGAAGCTTTCTTT.

This clonotype was counted at least ten times. V and J are TRBV6-1 and TRBJ2-7; 12 bases align to TRBD2. The germline V gene encodes CDR1 MNHNS and CDR2 SASEGT. The CDR3 length is 15 residues. V lost 8 bases and J lost 0; bases outside the gene matches: 5. The CDR3 coding sequence is TGTGCCAGCGGTCTAGCGGGAGGGCCCTCCTACGAGCAGTACTTC. It yields the protein CASGLAGGPSYEQYF.

In its sample, this clonotype was seen many times. The V gene is TRBV2, the J gene TRBJ1-5, with D uncertain. The CDR3 sequence is 15 residues long. Germline CDR1 SNHLY, CDR2 FYNNEI. Trimming pared 7 bases from V and 1 base from J, leaving 14 bases between. This CDR3 is CASTEIGLSNQPQHF. CDR3 bases: TGTGCCAGCACGGAAATAGGGCTAAGCAATCAGCCCCAGCATTTT.

The genes are TRBV5-6 and TRBJ1-2; D not resolved. CDR3 size: 16 residues. Germline lookup yields CDR1 SGHDT and CDR2 YYEEEE. V was pared by 3 bases and J by 1 base, with 16 bases between. As DNA, the CDR3 is TGTGCCAGCAGCTGGCGACTTACTCGCGTTAACTATGGCTACACCTTC. Protein sequence: CASSWRLTRVNYGYTF.

J is TRBJ2-6 and V is TRBV7-2; unclear D gene. V was pared by 5 bases and J by 1 base, with 9 bases between. CDR1 is SGHTA and CDR2 is FQGNSA in the germline V gene. The CDR3 covers 15 residues. Here the CDR3 reads CASSPDLSGANVLTF. CDR3 DNA: TGTGCCAGCAGCCCGGACCTATCTGGGGCCAACGTCCTGACTTTC.

As regards this clonotype: One junction end does not reproduce the germline sequence, and a read error may be involved. The CDR3 DNA sequence: TGTGCCAGTAGTATCGGGACAGGGGGATATGGCTATACCTTC. It yields the protein CASSIGTGGYGYTF. The J gene is TRBJ1-2, the V gene TRBV19; the match to TRBD1 covers 11 bases. CDR1 is LNHDA, CDR2 SQIVND, per germline (reference sequence). This CDR3 is 14 amino acids long. Together with reference TRBV19 and TRBJ1-2, the CDR3 gives the full variable domain: DGGITQSPKYLFRKEGQNVTLSCEQNLNHDAMYWYRQDPGQGLRLIYYSQIVNDFQKGDIAEGYSVSREKKESFPLTVTSAQKNPTAFYLCASSIGTGGYGYTFGSGTRLTVV.

The V gene is TRBV9, the J gene TRBJ2-5, with D perhaps matching TRBD1 (5 bases). The CDR3 covers 15 residues. The V end was cut by 0 bases, the J end by 4 bases, with 13 bases between. Germline assignment: CDR1 SGDLS and CDR2 YYNGEE. CDR3 amino acids: CASSVDGREGETQYF. As DNA, the CDR3 is TGTGCCAGCAGCGTAGACGGCAGGGAAGGAGAGACCCAGTACTTC.

This clonotype was seen a few times. This sequence joins TRBV6-5 and TRBJ2-3; 12 bases fit TRBD2. Losses at the gene ends were 0 bases for V and 1 base for J; bases not matched to a gene: 2. Per the germline V gene, CDR1 is MNHEY and CDR2 is SVGAGI. The CDR3 sequence is 17 residues long. In DNA, the CDR3 is TGTGCCAGCAGTTACTCGACTAGCGGGAGAGGCACAGATACGCAGTATTTT. Translated, it gives CASSYSTSGRGTDTQYF.

This chain uses TRBV5-5 with TRBJ1-2; maybe TRBD1 (6 bases). Germline values: CDR1 SGHKS, CDR2 YYEKEE (reference sequence). The V gene lost 4 bases and the J gene lost 7 bases, with 20 bases spanning the gap. The CDR3 is 15 residues long. CDR3 nucleotide sequence: TGTGCCAGCAGCCTGGGGGGCCTGGGTGAGACTGGCTACACCTTC. It encodes CASSLGGLGETGYTF.

The chain carries TRBV6-1 and TRBJ2-3; 8 nucleotides line up with TRBD2. Germline V gene data show CDR1 as MNHNS and CDR2 as SASEGT. The V segment lost 10 bases and the J segment 3 bases; nucleotides outside the gene matches: 6. This CDR3 comprises 13 residues. CDR3 DNA: TGTGCCACTCGTAGCGGGGCGACAGATACGCAGTATTTT. This sequence encodes CATRSGATDTQYF.

This clonotype appeared a few times. The V gene is TRBV12-5, the J gene TRBJ2-5; a weak D match, TRBD1 (6 bases). Per germline, CDR1 LGHNT and CDR2 FRNRAP. There are 11 residues in the CDR3. Trimming cost V 3 bases and J 7 bases, with 6 bases left between them. The CDR3 DNA sequence: TGTGCTAGTGGTTTAGGGGGGACCCAGTACTTC. Translation: CASGLGGTQYF.

The CDR3 DNA is TGTGCCAGCAGCTTAGCAAGGGGGGTGGGACAGTCCTACGAGCAGTACTTC. This codes for CASSLARGVGQSYEQYF. The J gene is TRBJ2-7, the V gene TRBV7-9; possibly TRBD1 for D (7 bases). The V end was cut by 0 bases, the J end by 1 base, with 16 bases between. The CDR3 is 17 residues long. The germline V gene encodes CDR1 SEHNR and CDR2 FQNEAQ (reference sequence).

The chain carries TRBV9 and TRBJ2-5; the match to TRBD2 covers 7 bases. The germline gives CDR1 SGDLS, CDR2 YYNGEE. Germline trimming cut 2 bases from V and 5 bases from J; bases unmatched to any gene: 9. The CDR3 length is 15 residues. Here the CDR3 reads CASSVSTGGGETQYF. CDR3 nucleotide sequence: TGTGCCAGCAGCGTCTCTACGGGAGGTGGGGAGACCCAGTACTTC.

The gene calls are TRBV6-4 and TRBJ1-1; 8 bases are a match to TRBD1. This CDR3 region has 15 residues. Germline CDR1 and CDR2: MRHNA and SNTAGT. The J segment lost 3 bases and the V segment lost 5 bases, leaving 8 bases of the junction unmatched. CDR3 loop: CASSLQPGQDTEAFF. CDR3 bases: TGTGCCAGCAGTCTTCAACCGGGACAGGACACTGAAGCTTTCTTT.

This clonotype was seen a handful of times. V and J are TRBV20-1 and TRBJ2-5; TRBD1 might be the D (6 bases). The CDR3 is 14 amino acids. The V and J ends lost 0 bases and 4 bases respectively, with 12 bases between them. From germline, CDR1 is DFQATT and CDR2 SNEGSKA (reference sequence). This CDR3 is CSARDLQGLETQYF. CDR3 coding DNA: TGCAGTGCTAGAGATCTTCAGGGGCTAGAGACCCAGTACTTC.

There are many counts of this clonotype. The chain joins TRBV2 to TRBJ2-1, with 7 positions matching TRBD2. CDR1 is SNHLY and CDR2 is FYNNEI in the germline V gene. This CDR3 has 13 residues. Trimming took 7 bases from V and 6 from J; bases not matched to a gene: 6. CDR3 in amino acids: CASTRSSGNEQFF. The CDR3 DNA is TGTGCCAGCACCCGCTCTAGCGGCAATGAGCAGTTCTTC.

This clonotype has a count of ten or more. The rearrangement joins TRBV7-9 to TRBJ1-2; D uncertain. Germline V lookup: CDR1 SEHNR, CDR2 FQNEAQ (reference sequence). The V gene lost 6 bases and the J gene lost 7 bases, with 9 bases spanning the gap. The CDR3 contains 11 residues. CDR3 amino acids: CASSAYAGYTF. CDR3 coding DNA: TGTGCCAGCAGTGCCTATGCTGGCTACACCTTC.

This clonotype was seen at least ten times. The chain combines TRBV12-3 or TRBV12-4 with TRBJ2-5, with TRBD2 matching 7 bases. This CDR3 has 14 amino acids. Trimming cost V 2 bases and J 5 bases; bases outside gene matches: 5. CDR3 coding DNA: TGTGCCAGCAGTTTAAGAAGGGGAGGGGAGACCCAGTACTTC. Translating it yields CASSLRRGGETQYF.

In its sample, this clonotype was seen once. A read error may account for a junction end that differs from germline. The chain recombines TRBV27 with TRBJ2-3; 9 bases agree with TRBD2. The J call could be wrong; TRBJ2-1 is a better fit for the DNA end. The CDR3 is made up of 16 amino acids. Germline V gene sequence: CDR1 MNHEY, CDR2 SMNVEV (reference sequence). The CDR3: CATSDGGGREGREQFF. The CDR3 DNA follows: TGTGCCACCAGTGATGGAGGTGGGCGGGAGGGCCGGGAGCAGTTCTTC.

The chain couples TRBV5-1 to TRBJ2-1; D is perhaps TRBD2 (6 bases). This CDR3 is built from 15 residues. Trimming took off 0 bases at V and 6 bases at J, with 13 bases between the two ends. Germline V gene lookup returns CDR1 SGHRS and CDR2 YFSETQ. The CDR3 coding sequence is TGCGCCAGCAGCTTGGCCGATCGGGACTCCAATGAGCAGTTCTTC. This encodes CASSLADRDSNEQFF.

This clonotype was seen at least ten times. The chain links TRBV11-2 to TRBJ1-2, with 12 positions matching TRBD1. In germline, CDR1 is SGHAT, CDR2 FQNNGV. V was clipped by 2 bases and J by 3 bases; unmatched bases: 7. There are 17 residues in the CDR3. The CDR3 nucleotides read TGTGCCAGCAGCTTAATGGGACAGGGGGCGCGTGACTATGGCTACACCTTC. As protein: CASSLMGQGARDYGYTF.